Many counts were recorded for the clone carrying this T cell receptor (beta chain). With 3 bases clipped from V and 3 bases from J, the junction kept 4 bases outside the gene matches. This CDR3 has 15 amino acids. CDR1 LGHDT and CDR2 YNNKEL come from the germline V gene (reference sequence). TCRdb itself ran the 5' RACE reads through MiXCR, one entry per CDR3 protein. The sample lists about 46,000 distinct CDR3 sequences, around a quarter occurring once. The specimen sequenced was naive CD4+ T cells sorted from blood. Subset defined: naive CD4+ T cells, CD4+CD45RA+CD25-. The genes are TRBV3-1 and TRBJ2-7, with 11 bases identical to TRBD2. This receptor was taken from a female donor with breast cancer. CDR3 in DNA: TGTGCCAGCAGCCAGACTAGCGGGACCGTCTACGAGCAGTACTTC. Amino acids: CASSQTSGTVYEQYF.